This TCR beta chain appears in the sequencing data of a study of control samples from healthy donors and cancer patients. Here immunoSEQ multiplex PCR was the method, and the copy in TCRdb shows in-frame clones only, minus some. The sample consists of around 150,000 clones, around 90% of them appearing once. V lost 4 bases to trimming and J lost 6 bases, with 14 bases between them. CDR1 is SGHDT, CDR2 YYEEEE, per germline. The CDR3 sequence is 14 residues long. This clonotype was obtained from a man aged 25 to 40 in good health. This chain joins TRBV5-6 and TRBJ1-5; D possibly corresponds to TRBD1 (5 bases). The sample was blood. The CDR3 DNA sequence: TGTGCCAGCAGCCCCGGGACTCAGGGTCAGCCCCAGCATTTT. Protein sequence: CASSPGTQGQPQHF. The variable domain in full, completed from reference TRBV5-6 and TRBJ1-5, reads DAGVTQSPTHLIKTRGQQVTLRCSPKSGHDTVSWYQQALGQGPQFIFQYYEEEERQRGNFPDRFSGHQFPNYSSELNVNALLLGDSALYLCASSPGTQGQPQHFGDGTRLSIL.